The 14 T cell receptor beta chains presented below share a single source sample, sequenced in a study of T cells after yellow fever vaccination. TCRdb reprocessed the 5' RACE reads via MiXCR and lists one record per CDR3 protein. In the table there are about 300,000 distinct CDR3 sequences, 8.7% of which are singletons. The sample in question was CD4+ T cells sorted from PBMCs, obtained 5 days after the yellow fever booster vaccination. The receptors shown here come from a man aged 18 to 30 who received the YFV17D yellow fever vaccine.

The gene calls are TRBV29-1 and TRBJ2-7; D is unresolved. The CDR3 has 11 amino acids. V lost 5 bases and J lost 6, with 11 bases in between. Germline V CDR1 and CDR2: SQVTM, ANQGSEA. The CDR3 sequence is CSVNDGGEQYV. The CDR3, as DNA: TGCAGCGTTAACGACGGTGGCGAGCAGTACGTC.

This sequence joins TRBV4-1 and TRBJ2-1, with D perhaps TRBD2 (5 bases). The CDR3 is 16 residues long. Trimming took off 0 bases at V and 2 bases at J, with 11 bases between the two ends. Germline V gives CDR1 MGHRA, CDR2 YSYEKL. For the CDR3, the DNA is TGCGCCAGCAGCCAAGAAGTCCATAGCGCCTACAATGAGCAGTTCTTC. Its protein product is CASSQEVHSAYNEQFF.

In nucleotides, the CDR3 is TGCGCCAGCAGCCCCCGGCCCTTCACAGATACGCAGTATTTT. Translation gives CASSPRPFTDTQYF. V gene TRBV4-3 combines with J gene TRBJ2-3, with unresolved D. This CDR3 comprises 14 residues. Trimming shortened V by 4 bases and J by 2 bases, and 10 bases separated the two germline ends. Germline V gives CDR1 LGHNA, CDR2 YSLEER.

This clonotype was observed a few times. The V gene is TRBV4-1, the J gene TRBJ2-5; 7 bases are a match to TRBD1. Losses at the gene ends were 0 bases for V and 2 bases for J; bases not matched to a gene: 9. This CDR3 comprises 17 residues. Germline V gene data show CDR1 as MGHRA and CDR2 as YSYEKL. The DNA of the CDR3 is TGCGCCAGCAGCCAAGATCGTGGACAGGTTCTTCAAGAGACCCAGTACTTC. It is translated as CASSQDRGQVLQETQYF.

At least ten counts were recorded for this clonotype. The rearrangement joins TRBV12-3 or TRBV12-4 to TRBJ2-1; 7 bases fit TRBD1. The CDR3 has 15 amino acids. V shed 2 bases, J shed 4 bases, and the junction held 5 bases outside the gene matches. As DNA, the CDR3 is TGTGCCAGCAGTTTAAGGACAGGCGGTTACAATGAGCAGTTCTTC. Encoded protein: CASSLRTGGYNEQFF.

V is TRBV7-2 and J is TRBJ2-1, with D possibly called TRBD1 or TRBD2 (5 bases each). This CDR3 comprises 15 residues. Deletions cut 4 bases from V and 7 bases from J, with 17 bases between. CDR1 SGHTA and CDR2 FQGNSA come from the germline V gene. The CDR3 DNA sequence: TGTGCCAGCAGCTACACCGGGGCGCGACTTAATGAGCAGTTCTTC. Translation: CASSYTGARLNEQFF.

Points on this clonotype: No conserved phenylalanine or tryptophan is present at the end of the CDR3, so a read error is the likely explanation. V and J are TRBV11-2 and TRBJ2-7, with D tentatively TRBD1 (5 bases). Germline CDR1 is SGHAT and CDR2 is FQNNGV. Trimming removed 5 bases from V and 0 bases from J, with 8 bases in between. The CDR3 loop spans 13 amino acids. DNA of the CDR3: TGTGCCAGCAGCCAAGGGGTCTCCTACGAGCAGTACATC. It translates to CASSQGVSYEQYI.

This clonotype occurred a few times. The chain links TRBV11-2 to TRBJ1-2; a possible D gene is TRBD1 (5 bases). Between the trimmed V and J ends, which lost 5 bases and 5 bases, there was a span of 15 bases. The CDR3 extends over 14 amino acids. Germline V gene lookup returns CDR1 SGHAT and CDR2 FQNNGV. CDR3 protein: CASSRPPQGYGYTF. Written as DNA, the CDR3 is TGTGCCAGCAGCCGCCCCCCGCAGGGTTATGGCTACACCTTC.

This clonotype has only a few counts. The chain joins TRBV10-3 to TRBJ2-2; the D is unclear. In germline, CDR1 is ENHRY, CDR2 SYGVKD. V lost 0 bases and J 5 bases, leaving 13 bases between the germline ends. The CDR3 contains 16 residues. Here the CDR3 DNA reads TGTGCCATCAGTGAGTCAACATTAAGGGAAACCGGGGAGCTGTTTTTT. It specifies CAISESTLRETGELFF.

The chain joins TRBV6-2 or TRBV6-3 to TRBJ2-7; D could derive from TRBD1 or TRBD2 (6 bases each). This CDR3 comprises 14 residues. CDR1 is MNHEY, CDR2 SVGEGT, per germline. Between the trimmed V and J ends, which lost 2 bases and 7 bases, there was a span of 15 bases. Here the CDR3 DNA reads TGTGCCAGCAGTTACAACGGGGGCCGGGGGGAGCAGTACGTC. Amino acids: CASSYNGGRGEQYV.

CDR3 region: CASSQARTGPGRGEKLFF. CDR3 DNA sequence: TGTGCCAGCAGCCAAGCTAGGACAGGCCCCGGGCGGGGTGAAAAACTGTTTTTT. The chain is built from TRBV4-2 and TRBJ1-4, with 7 bases matching TRBD1. After removal of 1 base from V and 7 bases from J, the junction contained 15 bases not matched to a gene. The germline V gene has CDR1 LGHNA and CDR2 YNFKEQ. The CDR3 loop spans 18 amino acids.

V usage is TRBV25-1 and J usage is TRBJ1-2, with D hard to call. The CDR3 runs to 12 residues. Germline CDR1 is MGHDK and CDR2 is SYGVNS. V lost 8 bases to trimming and J lost 4 bases, with 11 bases between them. This CDR3 reads CASGKGAYGYTF. The CDR3 DNA sequence: TGTGCCAGCGGAAAGGGAGCCTATGGCTACACCTTC.

In this sample, this clonotype turned up a few times. The chain couples TRBV2 to TRBJ2-1; D ambiguous. Germline CDR1 reads SNHLY; CDR2 reads FYNNEI. Trimming left V 4 bases short and J 7 bases short, with 11 bases between. The CDR3 loop spans 13 amino acids. The CDR3 loop reads CASSATGSNEQFF. The CDR3 DNA reads as TGTGCCAGCAGTGCGACCGGGTCGAATGAGCAGTTCTTC.

The chain employs TRBV5-1 and TRBJ2-2; D gene uncertain. Trimming took 1 base from V and 6 from J, leaving 7 bases between them. The germline CDR1 and CDR2 sequences are SGHRS and YFSETQ. This CDR3 has 13 amino acids. The CDR3 region has the DNA TGCGCCAGCAGCTTGAGCTTCGCCGGGGAGCTGTTTTTT. Amino acids: CASSLSFAGELFF.